These 12 T cell receptor beta chains came from one sample sequenced in a study of naive and memory T cell subsets. Findings and limits, study-wide: A few larger clonotypes appeared in naive repertoires, especially CD8, possibly memory cells re-expressing CD45RA.

Two oligonucleotides, mixed equimolar, formed the beta constant-region primer covering TRBC1 and TRBC2. Nested alpha and beta constant-region primers with the SP2 primer drove four PCR rounds on ligated cDNA. Each CDR3 protein is one row after TCRdb ran MiXCR on the UMI-ligation and nested PCR reads. The sample records 150,000 or so distinct CDR3 sequences, 20% to 25% being singletons. No cognate antigen is known for these TCRs. The sample comprised naive CD4+ T cells from blood. The receptor set was obtained from a human donor in good health.

This clonotype was picked up a small number of times. V gene TRBV9 combines with J gene TRBJ2-1, with D unclear. Trimming stripped 0 bases from V and 1 base from J, with 8 bases between. Per the germline V gene, CDR1 is SGDLS and CDR2 is YYNGEE. The CDR3 totals 15 residues. CDR3 residues: CASSVEAGSYNEQFF. DNA of the CDR3: TGTGCCAGCAGCGTAGAGGCAGGATCCTACAATGAGCAGTTCTTC. The entire variable domain, with the rest obtained from reference TRBV9 and TRBJ2-1, is as follows: DSGVTQTPKHLITATGQRVTLRCSPRSGDLSVYWYQQSLDQGLQFLIQYYNGEERAKGNILERFSAQQFPDLHSELNLSSLELGDSALYFCASSVEAGSYNEQFFGPGTRLTVL.

This chain connects TRBV3-1 to TRBJ2-3, with a possible D match to TRBD1 (5 bases). V gave up 4 bases and J gave up 2 bases, with 13 bases separating them. The germline V gene has CDR1 LGHDT and CDR2 YNNKEL (reference sequence). The CDR3 runs to 15 residues. The DNA for the CDR3 is TGTGCCAGCAGCCGCCCACAGGATCACACAGATACGCAGTATTTT. This sequence encodes CASSRPQDHTDTQYF.

In its sample, this clonotype was seen a few times. The J gene is TRBJ2-5, the V gene TRBV28; TRBD2 is a possible D gene (6 bases). Trimming removed 6 bases from V and 2 bases from J, with 10 bases in between. This CDR3 is 13 amino acids long. Germline V gene sequence: CDR1 MDHEN, CDR2 SYDVKM. The CDR3 coding sequence is TGTGCCAGCAGCCGGGGGACTCAAGAGACCCAGTACTTC. Translating it yields CASSRGTQETQYF.

The chain couples TRBV5-1 to TRBJ2-1, with 10 nucleotides matching TRBD2. This CDR3 comprises 16 residues. The V gene end was trimmed by 4 bases and the J gene end by 9 bases; junction bases not matched to a gene: 13. Germline CDR1 and CDR2: SGHRS and YFSETQ. CDR3 sequence reads: CASSQELAGARAEQFF. As DNA, the CDR3 is TGCGCCAGCAGCCAGGAGCTAGCGGGAGCTCGTGCTGAGCAGTTCTTC.

This chain joins TRBV29-1 and TRBJ1-1; D possibly corresponds to TRBD1 (5 bases). Germline CDR1 reads SQVTM; CDR2 reads ANQGSEA. The CDR3 covers 13 residues. V shed 3 bases and J shed 0 bases, with 8 bases lying between them. DNA for the CDR3: TGCAGCGTTGAGTACAGGATGAACACTGAAGCTTTCTTT. It is translated as CSVEYRMNTEAFF.

This chain uses TRBV27 with TRBJ2-4, with D tentatively TRBD2 (5 bases). Germline V CDR1 and CDR2: MNHEY, SMNVEV (reference sequence). This CDR3 region has 17 residues. Trimming cost V 7 bases and J 2 bases, with 21 bases left between them. The CDR3 DNA is TGTGCCAGCACTAGAAGTGTCGGATTCGGGACCAAAAACATTCAGTACTTC. Amino acids: CASTRSVGFGTKNIQYF.

This clonotype was observed a single time. The rearrangement uses TRBV12-3 or TRBV12-4 and TRBJ2-1, with TRBD2 as a possible D gene (6 bases). This CDR3 is 16 amino acids long. V lost 3 bases to trimming and J lost 0 bases, with 12 bases between them. DNA of the CDR3: TGTGCCAGCAGTTTCCCTAGCGCAAGCTCCTACAATGAGCAGTTCTTC. Its translation is CASSFPSASSYNEQFF.

This clonotype was counted a few times. The rearrangement uses TRBV15 and TRBJ1-5; D is undetermined. The CDR3 has 13 residues. Germline V CDR1 and CDR2: LNHNV, YYDKDF (reference sequence). The ends were cut back, 0 bases at V and 7 bases at J, with 7 bases in the middle. CDR3 DNA: TGTGCCACCAGCAGAGATAGCGGGCAGCCCCAGCATTTT. Encoded protein: CATSRDSGQPQHF.

This clonotype was detected many times. This CDR3 is CASSPGGQRSYEQYF. The CDR3 nucleotides read TGTGCCAGCAGCCCTGGCGGACAGCGCTCCTACGAGCAGTACTTC. This sequence joins TRBV28 and TRBJ2-7; tentatively, D is TRBD1 (6 bases). The V gene's germline CDR1 is MDHEN and CDR2 SYDVKM. There are 15 residues in the CDR3. V gave up 6 bases and J gave up 0 bases, with 15 bases separating them.

This chain joins TRBV20-1 and TRBJ2-3; 8 bases align to TRBD2. The CDR3 is 14 residues long. V trimming: 0 bases; J trimming: 5 bases; junction bases outside the gene matches: 4. CDR1 and CDR2 from the germline V gene are DFQATT and SNEGSKA (reference sequence). CDR3 nucleotides: TGCAGTGCTAGAGATCCTGCGGGGGGAGATACGCAGTATTTT. Protein sequence: CSARDPAGGDTQYF.

Notes on this clonotype: The junction differs from germline at one of its ends, possibly a read error. The chain carries TRBV28 and TRBJ2-4; possible D gene TRBD1, 6 bases. The CDR3 is made up of 15 amino acids. Germline CDR1 MDHEN, CDR2 SYDVKM. CDR3 amino acids: CASRYTGLAQNIQYF. The DNA of the CDR3 is TGTGCCAGCAGATATACAGGGCTAGCCCAAAACATTCAGTACTTC.

A few counts support this clonotype. This chain uses TRBV29-1 with TRBJ1-4; maybe TRBD1 (5 bases). The CDR3 is 13 amino acids. Germline CDR1 reads SQVTM; CDR2 reads ANQGSEA. Trimming took 5 bases from V and 8 from J, leaving 15 bases between them. The CDR3 bases are TGCAGCGTTCACGGGGGACGAGGGGAAAAACTGTTTTTT. It yields the protein CSVHGGRGEKLFF.